These 7 T cell receptor beta chains came from one sample sequenced in a study of T cell changes during pregnancy in multiple sclerosis. Measured with immunoSEQ multiplex PCR; TCRdb has only the in-frame clones, and not every one. This sample has around 100,000 clones; 90% to 95% occur once, and the top ten carry more than 0.8%. The source material was peripheral blood, sampled before pregnancy. These receptors originate from a female donor with multiple sclerosis, enrolled in a pregnancy study.

There are a few counts of this clone. This specimen includes other DNA sequences encoding the same CDR3. The J gene is TRBJ2-2, the V gene TRBV6-1, with 11 bases that match TRBD2. V gave up 3 bases and J gave up 5 bases; unmatched junction bases: 2. The germline V gene has CDR1 MNHNS and CDR2 SASEGT. The CDR3 is made up of 15 amino acids. This CDR3 is CASSEVAGGTGELFF. The CDR3 coding sequence is TGTGCCAGCAGTGAGGTAGCGGGAGGGACCGGGGAGCTGTTTTTT.

The rearrangement links TRBV6-5 to TRBJ1-5, with D uncertain. This CDR3 has 13 amino acids. Germline V gene data show CDR1 as MNHEY and CDR2 as SVGAGI. V was clipped by 2 bases and J by 6 bases, with 8 bases between them. CDR3 sequence (DNA): TGTGCCAGCAGTTACAGGAGGGCTCAGCCCCAGCATTTT. It is translated as CASSYRRAQPQHF.

This chain links TRBV7-9 with TRBJ2-1, with 10 bases identical to TRBD2. The J segment lost 4 bases and the V segment lost 1 base, leaving 4 bases of the junction unmatched. This CDR3 is 16 amino acids long. CDR1 and CDR2 (germline): SEHNR, FQNEAQ (reference sequence). The CDR3 DNA reads as TGTGCCAGCAGCTTAGTCACTAGCGGGGTTTACAATGAGCAGTTCTTC. This encodes CASSLVTSGVYNEQFF.

J is TRBJ1-1 and V is TRBV29-1; 8 bases line up with TRBD1. Per germline, CDR1 SQVTM and CDR2 ANQGSEA. V trimming: 8 bases; J trimming: 5 bases; junction bases outside the gene matches: 7. The CDR3 is 12 residues long. DNA for the CDR3: TGCAGCATTCAGGGGGCGCGGACTGAAGCTTTCTTT. Translation gives CSIQGARTEAFF.

CDR3 protein: CASSARGRSSGANVLTF. The CDR3 DNA sequence: TGTGCCAGCAGCGCAAGGGGGCGGTCCTCTGGGGCCAACGTCCTGACTTTC. The rearrangement joins TRBV9 to TRBJ2-6, with 7 bases lining up with TRBD1. This CDR3 contains 17 residues. V lost 3 bases, J lost 0 bases, and 6 bases stayed unmatched. From germline, CDR1 is SGDLS and CDR2 YYNGEE.

This CDR3 is CASSPRGSNEKLFF. The CDR3, as DNA: TGTGCCAGCAGCCCGCGGGGGTCCAATGAAAAACTGTTTTTT. V gene TRBV4-2 combines with J gene TRBJ1-4; tentative D call: TRBD1 (5 bases). The CDR3 loop spans 14 amino acids. Trimming took off 4 bases at V and 5 bases at J, with 11 bases between the two ends. Per germline, CDR1 LGHNA and CDR2 YNFKEQ.

This clone was seen only once. This chain links TRBV28 with TRBJ2-7, with D possibly being TRBD1 (5 bases). CDR1 and CDR2 (germline): MDHEN, SYDVKM. The CDR3 sequence is 13 residues long. With 8 bases removed from V and 4 bases from J, the gap between germline ends came to 15 bases. The CDR3 here is CASHPWGTYEQYF. The DNA for the CDR3 is TGTGCCAGCCATCCATGGGGCACATACGAGCAGTACTTC.